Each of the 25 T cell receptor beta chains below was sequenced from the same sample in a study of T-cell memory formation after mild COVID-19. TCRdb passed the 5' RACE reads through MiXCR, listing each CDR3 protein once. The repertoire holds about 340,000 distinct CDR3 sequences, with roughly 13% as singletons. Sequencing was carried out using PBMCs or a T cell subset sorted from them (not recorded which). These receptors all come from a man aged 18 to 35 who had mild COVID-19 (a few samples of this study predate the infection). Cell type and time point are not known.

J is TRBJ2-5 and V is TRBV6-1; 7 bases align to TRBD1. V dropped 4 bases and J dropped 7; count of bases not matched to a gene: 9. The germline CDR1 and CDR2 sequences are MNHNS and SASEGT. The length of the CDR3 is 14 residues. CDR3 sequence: CASSAGTVFGTQYF. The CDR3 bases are TGTGCCAGCAGTGCCGGGACAGTTTTCGGGACCCAGTACTTC.

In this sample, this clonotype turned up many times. CDR3 protein: CASSSQTGTGVSNEQFF. The DNA of the CDR3 is TGTGCCAGCAGCTCACAAACCGGGACAGGGGTTTCAAATGAGCAGTTCTTC. This chain uses TRBV7-2 with TRBJ2-1; TRBD1 aligns across 10 bases. This CDR3 spans 17 amino acids. Germline CDR1 reads SGHTA; CDR2 reads FQGNSA. J was trimmed by 7 bases and V by 4 bases; bases with no gene match: 13.

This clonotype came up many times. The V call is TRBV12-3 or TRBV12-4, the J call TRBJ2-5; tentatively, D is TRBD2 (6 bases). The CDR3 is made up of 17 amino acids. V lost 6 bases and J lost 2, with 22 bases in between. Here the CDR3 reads CASRPPRGAPTQETQYF. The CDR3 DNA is TGTGCCAGCAGACCCCCCCGCGGGGCTCCTACTCAAGAGACCCAGTACTTC.

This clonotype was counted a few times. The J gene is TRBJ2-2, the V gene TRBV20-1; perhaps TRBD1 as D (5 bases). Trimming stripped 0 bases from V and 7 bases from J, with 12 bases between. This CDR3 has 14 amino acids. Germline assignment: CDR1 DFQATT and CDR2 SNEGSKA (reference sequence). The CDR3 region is CSARDPRAIGELFF. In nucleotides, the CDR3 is TGCAGTGCTAGAGATCCCAGGGCGATCGGGGAGCTGTTTTTT.

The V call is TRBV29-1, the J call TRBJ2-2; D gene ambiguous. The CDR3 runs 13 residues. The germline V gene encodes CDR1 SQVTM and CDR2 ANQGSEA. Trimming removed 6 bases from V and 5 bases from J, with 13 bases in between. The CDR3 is CSVPSDVTGELFF. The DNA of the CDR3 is TGCAGCGTCCCCTCTGACGTAACCGGGGAGCTGTTTTTT.

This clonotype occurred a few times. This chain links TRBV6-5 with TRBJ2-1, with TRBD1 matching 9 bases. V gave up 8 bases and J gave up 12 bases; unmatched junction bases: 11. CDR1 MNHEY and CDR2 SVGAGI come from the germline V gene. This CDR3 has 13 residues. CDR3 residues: CASRPGTGIGQFF. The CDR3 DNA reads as TGTGCCAGCCGTCCCGGGACAGGGATCGGGCAGTTCTTC.

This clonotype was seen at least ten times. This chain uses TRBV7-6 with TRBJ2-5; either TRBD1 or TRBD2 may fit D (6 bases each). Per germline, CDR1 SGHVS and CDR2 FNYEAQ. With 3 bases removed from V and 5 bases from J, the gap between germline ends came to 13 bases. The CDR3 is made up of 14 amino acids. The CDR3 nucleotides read TGTGCCAGCAGCTTTGGGCAAGGGGGGGAGACCCAGTACTTC. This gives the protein CASSFGQGGETQYF.

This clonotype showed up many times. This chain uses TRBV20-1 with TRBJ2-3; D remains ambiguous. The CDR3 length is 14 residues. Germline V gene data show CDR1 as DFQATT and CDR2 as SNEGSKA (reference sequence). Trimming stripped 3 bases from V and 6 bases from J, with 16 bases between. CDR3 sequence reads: CSASSQTSRDTQYF. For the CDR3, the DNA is TGCAGTGCTAGCTCCCAGACCAGTCGGGATACGCAGTATTTT.

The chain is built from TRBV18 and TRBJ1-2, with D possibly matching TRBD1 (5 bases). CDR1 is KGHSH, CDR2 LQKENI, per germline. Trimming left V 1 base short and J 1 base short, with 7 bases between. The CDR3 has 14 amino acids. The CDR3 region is CASSPLGHNYGYTF. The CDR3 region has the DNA TGTGCCAGCTCACCACTAGGACATAACTATGGCTACACCTTC.

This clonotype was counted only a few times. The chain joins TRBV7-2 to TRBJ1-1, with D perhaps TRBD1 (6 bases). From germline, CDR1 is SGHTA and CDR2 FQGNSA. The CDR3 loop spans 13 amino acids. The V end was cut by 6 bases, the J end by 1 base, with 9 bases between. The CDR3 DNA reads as TGTGCCAGCAGACCGGGACAGAACACTGAAGCTTTCTTT. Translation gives CASRPGQNTEAFF.

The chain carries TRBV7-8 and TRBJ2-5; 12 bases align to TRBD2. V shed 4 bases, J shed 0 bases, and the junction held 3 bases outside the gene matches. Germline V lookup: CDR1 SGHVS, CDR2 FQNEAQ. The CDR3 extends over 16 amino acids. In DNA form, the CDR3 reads TGTGCCAGCAGCTCCCGGACTAGCGGGGACCAAGAGACCCAGTACTTC. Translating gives CASSSRTSGDQETQYF.

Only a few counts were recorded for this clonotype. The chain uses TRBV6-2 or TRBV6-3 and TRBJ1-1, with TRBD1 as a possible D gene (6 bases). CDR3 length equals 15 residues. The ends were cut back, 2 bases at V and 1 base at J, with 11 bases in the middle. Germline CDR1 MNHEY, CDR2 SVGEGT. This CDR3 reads CASSYGGASNTEAFF. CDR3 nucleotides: TGTGCCAGCAGTTACGGGGGGGCTTCGAACACTGAAGCTTTCTTT.

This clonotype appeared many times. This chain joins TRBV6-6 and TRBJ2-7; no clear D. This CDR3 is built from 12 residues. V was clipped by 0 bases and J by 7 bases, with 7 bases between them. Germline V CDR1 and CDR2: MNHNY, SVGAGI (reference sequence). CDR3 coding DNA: TGTGCCAGCAGTTACTCGGGTGGGGAGCAGTACGTC. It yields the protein CASSYSGGEQYV.

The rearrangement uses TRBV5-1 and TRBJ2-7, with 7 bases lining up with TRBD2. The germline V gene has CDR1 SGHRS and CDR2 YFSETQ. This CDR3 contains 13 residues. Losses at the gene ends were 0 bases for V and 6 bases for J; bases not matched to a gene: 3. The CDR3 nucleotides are TGCGCCAGCAGCTTGGAACTAGCGCCCGAGCAGTACTTC. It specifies CASSLELAPEQYF.

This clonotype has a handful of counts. The CDR3 here is CASSDSETQYF. CDR3 DNA: TGTGCCAGCAGCGACAGCGAGACCCAGTACTTC. This chain connects TRBV7-9 to TRBJ2-5, with D possibly being TRBD1 (5 bases). Trimming shortened V by 5 bases and J by 5 bases, and 6 bases separated the two germline ends. Looked up from germline, CDR1 is SEHNR and CDR2 is FQNEAQ (reference sequence). This CDR3 has 11 amino acids.

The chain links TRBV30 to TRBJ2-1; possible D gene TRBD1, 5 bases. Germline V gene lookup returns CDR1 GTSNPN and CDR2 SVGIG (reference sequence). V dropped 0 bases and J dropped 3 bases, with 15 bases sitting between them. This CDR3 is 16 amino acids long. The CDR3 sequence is CAWSVPHRRDYNEQFF. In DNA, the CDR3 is TGTGCCTGGAGTGTCCCCCACAGGAGAGACTACAATGAGCAGTTCTTC.

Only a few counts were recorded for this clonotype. The CDR3 bases are TGTGCCAGCAGGCTAGCGGGGGGCGCCTACAATGAGCAGTTCTTC. It is translated as CASRLAGGAYNEQFF. V usage is TRBV7-2 and J usage is TRBJ2-1; 11 bases agree with TRBD2. The V gene end was trimmed by 6 bases and the J gene end by 2 bases; junction bases not matched to a gene: 3. Germline V gives CDR1 SGHTA, CDR2 FQGNSA. The CDR3 contains 15 residues.

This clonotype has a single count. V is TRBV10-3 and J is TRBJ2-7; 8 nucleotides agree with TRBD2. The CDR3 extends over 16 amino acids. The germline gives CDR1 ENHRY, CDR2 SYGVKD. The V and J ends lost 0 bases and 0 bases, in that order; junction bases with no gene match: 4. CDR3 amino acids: CAISESTSGYSYEQYF. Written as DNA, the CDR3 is TGTGCCATCAGTGAGTCCACTAGCGGTTACTCCTACGAGCAGTACTTC.

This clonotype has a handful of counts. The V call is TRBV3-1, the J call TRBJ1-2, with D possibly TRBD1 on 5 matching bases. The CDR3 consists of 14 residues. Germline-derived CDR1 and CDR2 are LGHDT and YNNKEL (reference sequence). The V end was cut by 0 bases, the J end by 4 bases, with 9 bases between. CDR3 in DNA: TGTGCCAGCAGCCAAGAATGGGGGACCTATGGCTACACCTTC. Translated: CASSQEWGTYGYTF.

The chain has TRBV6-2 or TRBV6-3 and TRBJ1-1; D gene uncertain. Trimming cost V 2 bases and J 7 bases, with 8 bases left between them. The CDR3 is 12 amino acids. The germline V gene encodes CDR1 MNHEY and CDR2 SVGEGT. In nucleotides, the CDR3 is TGTGCCAGCAGTTACGAGTGGGGTGAAGCTTTCTTT. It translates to CASSYEWGEAFF.

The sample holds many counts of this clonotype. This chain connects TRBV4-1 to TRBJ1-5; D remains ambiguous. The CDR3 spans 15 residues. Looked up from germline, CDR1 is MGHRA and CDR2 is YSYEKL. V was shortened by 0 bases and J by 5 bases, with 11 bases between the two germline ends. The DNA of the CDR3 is TGCGCCAGCAGCCAAGAGGGAGGCGACCATCAGCCCCAGCATTTT. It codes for CASSQEGGDHQPQHF.

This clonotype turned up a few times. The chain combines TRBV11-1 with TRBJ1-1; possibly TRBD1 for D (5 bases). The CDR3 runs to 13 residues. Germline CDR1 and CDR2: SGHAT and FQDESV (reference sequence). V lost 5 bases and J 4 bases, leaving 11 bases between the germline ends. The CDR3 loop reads CASSRRGGTEAFF. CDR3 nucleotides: TGTGCCAGCAGCCGGCGCGGGGGCACTGAAGCTTTCTTT.

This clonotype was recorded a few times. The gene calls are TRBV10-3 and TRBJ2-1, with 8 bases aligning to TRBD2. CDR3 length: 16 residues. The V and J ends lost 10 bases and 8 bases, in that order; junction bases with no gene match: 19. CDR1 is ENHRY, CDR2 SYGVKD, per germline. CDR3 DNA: TGTGCCACCCACCAAGTAGCGGGGTCCCCCTTCGATGAGCAGTTCTTC. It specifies CATHQVAGSPFDEQFF.

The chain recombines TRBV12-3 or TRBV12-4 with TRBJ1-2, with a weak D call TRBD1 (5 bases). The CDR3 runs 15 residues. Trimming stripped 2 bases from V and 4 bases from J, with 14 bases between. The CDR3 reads CASSLSGLIGYGYTF. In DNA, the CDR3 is TGTGCCAGCAGTTTATCAGGGTTAATTGGCTATGGCTACACCTTC.

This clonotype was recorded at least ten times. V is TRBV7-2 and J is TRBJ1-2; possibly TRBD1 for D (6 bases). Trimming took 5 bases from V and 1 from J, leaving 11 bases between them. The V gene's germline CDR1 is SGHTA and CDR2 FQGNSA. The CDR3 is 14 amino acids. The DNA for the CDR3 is TGTGCCAGCAGCCGGGGACACCTTAACTATGGCTACACCTTC. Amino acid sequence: CASSRGHLNYGYTF.